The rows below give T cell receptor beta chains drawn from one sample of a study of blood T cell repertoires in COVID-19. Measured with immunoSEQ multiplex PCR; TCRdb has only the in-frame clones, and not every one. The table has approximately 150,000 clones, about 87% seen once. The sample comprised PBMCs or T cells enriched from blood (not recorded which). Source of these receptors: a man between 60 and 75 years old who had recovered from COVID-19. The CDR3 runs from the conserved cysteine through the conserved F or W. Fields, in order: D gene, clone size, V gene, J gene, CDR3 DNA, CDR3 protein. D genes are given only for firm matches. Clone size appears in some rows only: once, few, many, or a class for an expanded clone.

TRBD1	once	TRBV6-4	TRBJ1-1	TGTGCCAGCAGTGAGGGACAGGGATGGAACACTGAAGCTTTTTTT	CASSEGQGWNTEAFF
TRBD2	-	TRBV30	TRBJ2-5	TGTGCCTGGAGTGTCGCGAGCGGGAGGATGGAGACCCAGTACTTC	CAWSVASGRMETQYF
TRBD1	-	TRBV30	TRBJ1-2	TGTGCCTGGAGTGTTTTCAGGGGGACTAACTATGGCTACACCTTC	CAWSVFRGTNYGYTF
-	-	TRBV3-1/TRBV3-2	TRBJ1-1	TGTGCCAGCAGCCAACTGGAGGCAGGCACTGAAGCTTTCTTT	CASSQLEAGTEAFF
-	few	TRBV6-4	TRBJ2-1	TGTGCCAGCAGTGACTCGGTCGGCAGGGGCTACAATGAGCAGTTCTTC	CASSDSVGRGYNEQFF
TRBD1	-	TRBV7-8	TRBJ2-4	TGTGCCAGCAGCAAAGGACAGGGGACCGCAAACATTCAGTACTTC	CASSKGQGTANIQYF
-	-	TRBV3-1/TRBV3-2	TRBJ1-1	TGTGCCAGCAGCCGAACAGTGCCGACGAACACTGAAGCTTTCTTT	CASSRTVPTNTEAFF
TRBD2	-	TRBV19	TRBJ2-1	TGTGCCAGTAGTATCCGACTAGCGGGAGGTTCGAGCTCCTACAATGAGCAGTTCTTC	CASSIRLAGGSSSYNEQFF
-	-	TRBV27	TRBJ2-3	TGTGCCAGCAGGCGCGGTAACACAGATACGCAGTATTTT	CASRRGNTDTQYF
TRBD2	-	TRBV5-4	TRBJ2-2	TGTGCCAGCAGCTCCGCGACTAGCGGGAGTGTCACCGGGGAGCTGTTTTTT	CASSSATSGSVTGELFF
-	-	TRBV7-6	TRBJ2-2	TGTGCCAGCAGCTCCCGGGTGGTCGGGGAGCTGTTTTTT	CASSSRVVGELFF
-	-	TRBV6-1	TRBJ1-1	TGTGCCAGCAGTGAACCGGGGTTAGACACTGAAGCTTTCTTT	CASSEPGLDTEAFF